This T cell receptor (beta chain) was retrieved from a study of radiation and T cells in renal cell carcinoma. Study conclusions and caveats: Sampling covered only roughly 1 g of each tumor. In nephrectomy-only tumors, top 100 clonotypes averaged approximately 40%, versus 54% irradiated.

Treatment noted: 15 Gy SBRT to primary tumor, nephrectomy 4 weeks later. Nephrectomy followed 15 Gy stereotactic body radiation by 4 weeks. CDR1 and CDR2 from the germline V gene are SGHRS and YFSETQ. This CDR3 has 14 amino acids. The V end lost 0 bases, the J end lost 7 bases, and 13 bases lay between the germline ends. TCRdb keeps only in-frame clones here, not all; method: immunoSEQ multiplex PCR. The data show approximately 18,000 clones, just over 60% seen once. As concerns this clone: Its cognate antigen is unknown.

The chain recombines TRBV5-1 with TRBJ1-1, with D hard to call. Material: tumor tissue, obtained from a patient whose treatment included radiotherapy and nephrectomy. This clonotype was sampled from a woman aged 70-85 years with renal cell carcinoma. The CDR3 DNA reads as TGCGCCAGCAGCTTGGGTCCGGGAGGCAATGAAGCTTTCTTT. Its translation: CASSLGPGGNEAFF. Drawing the rest from reference TRBV5-1 and TRBJ1-1, the complete variable domain is KAGVTQTPRYLIKTRGQQVTLSCSPISGHRSVSWYQQTPGQGLQFLFEYFSETQRNKGNFPGRFSGRQFSNSRSEMNVSTLELGDSALYLCASSLGPGGNEAFFGQGTRLTVV.